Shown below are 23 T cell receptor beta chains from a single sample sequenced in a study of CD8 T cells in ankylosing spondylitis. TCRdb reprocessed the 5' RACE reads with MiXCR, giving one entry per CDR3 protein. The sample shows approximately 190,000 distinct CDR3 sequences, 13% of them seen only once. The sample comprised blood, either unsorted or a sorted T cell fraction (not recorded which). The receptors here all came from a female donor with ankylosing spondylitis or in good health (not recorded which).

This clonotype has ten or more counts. This CDR3 is CASSPARQSSYEQYF. The DNA of the CDR3 is TGCGCCAGCAGCCCGGCGCGGCAGAGCTCCTACGAGCAGTACTTC. This chain uses TRBV5-1 with TRBJ2-7, with no clear D. Germline-derived CDR1 and CDR2 are SGHRS and YFSETQ. The CDR3 consists of 15 residues. V dropped 4 bases and J dropped 0 bases, with 14 bases sitting between them.

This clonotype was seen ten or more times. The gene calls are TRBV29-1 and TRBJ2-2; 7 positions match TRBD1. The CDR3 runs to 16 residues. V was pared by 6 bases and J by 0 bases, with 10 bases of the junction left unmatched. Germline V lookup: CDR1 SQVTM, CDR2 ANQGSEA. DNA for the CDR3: TGCAGCGTACCAAGCTGGGACAGTCCGAACACCGGGGAGCTGTTTTTT. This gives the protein CSVPSWDSPNTGELFF.

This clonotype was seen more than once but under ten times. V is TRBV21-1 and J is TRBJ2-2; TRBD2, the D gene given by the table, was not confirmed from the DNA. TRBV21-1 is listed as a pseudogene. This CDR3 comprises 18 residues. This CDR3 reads CASSKGASGRENTGELFF. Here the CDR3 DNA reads TGTGCCAGCAGCAAGGGGGCTAGCGGGAGGGAGAACACCGGGGAGCTGTTTTTT.

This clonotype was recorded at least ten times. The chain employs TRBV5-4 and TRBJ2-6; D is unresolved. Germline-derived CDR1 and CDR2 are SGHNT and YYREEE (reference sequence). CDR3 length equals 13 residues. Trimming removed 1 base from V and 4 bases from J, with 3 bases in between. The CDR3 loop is CASSLTGANVLTF. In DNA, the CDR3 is TGTGCCAGCAGCTTGACCGGGGCCAACGTCCTGACTTTC.

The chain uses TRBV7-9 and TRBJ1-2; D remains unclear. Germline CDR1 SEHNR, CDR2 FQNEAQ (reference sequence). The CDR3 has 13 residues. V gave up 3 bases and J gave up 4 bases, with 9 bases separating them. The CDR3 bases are TGTGCCAGCAGCTTGGCAGAAACCTATGGCTACACCTTC. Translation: CASSLAETYGYTF.

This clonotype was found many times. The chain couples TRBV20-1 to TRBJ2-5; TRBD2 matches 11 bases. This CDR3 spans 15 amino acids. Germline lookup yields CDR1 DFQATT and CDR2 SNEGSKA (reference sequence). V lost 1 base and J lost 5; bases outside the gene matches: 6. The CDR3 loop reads CSARGLAGYLETQYF. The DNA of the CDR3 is TGCAGTGCTAGAGGACTAGCGGGATATCTGGAGACCCAGTACTTC.

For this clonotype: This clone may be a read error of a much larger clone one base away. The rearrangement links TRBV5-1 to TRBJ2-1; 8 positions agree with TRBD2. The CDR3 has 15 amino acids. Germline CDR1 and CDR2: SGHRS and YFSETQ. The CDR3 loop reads CAGSLVAGSYNEQFF. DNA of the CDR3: TGCGCCGGCAGCTTGGTAGCGGGATCATACAATGAGCAGTTCTTC.

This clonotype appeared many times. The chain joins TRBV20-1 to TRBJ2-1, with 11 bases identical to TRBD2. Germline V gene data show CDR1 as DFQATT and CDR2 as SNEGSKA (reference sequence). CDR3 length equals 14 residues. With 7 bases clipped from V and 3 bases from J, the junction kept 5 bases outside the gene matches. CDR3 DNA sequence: TGCAGTGTTACCGGGACTAGCGGCTACAATGAGCAGTTCTTC. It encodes CSVTGTSGYNEQFF.

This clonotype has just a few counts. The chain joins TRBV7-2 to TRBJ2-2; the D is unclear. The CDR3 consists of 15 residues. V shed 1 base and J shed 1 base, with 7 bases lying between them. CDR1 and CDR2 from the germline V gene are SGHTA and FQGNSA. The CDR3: CASSLVPGNTGELFF. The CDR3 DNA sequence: TGTGCCAGCAGCTTAGTTCCAGGGAACACCGGGGAGCTGTTTTTT.

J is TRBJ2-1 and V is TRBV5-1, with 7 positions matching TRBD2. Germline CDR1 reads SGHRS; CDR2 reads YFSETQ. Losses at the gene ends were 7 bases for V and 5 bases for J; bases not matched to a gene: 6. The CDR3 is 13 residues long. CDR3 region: CASCSLADNEQFF. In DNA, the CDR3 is TGCGCCAGCTGTTCGCTAGCGGACAATGAGCAGTTCTTC.

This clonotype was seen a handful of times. This chain's CDR3 is CASSLGLLAGTYNEQFF. The CDR3 coding sequence is TGTGCCAGCAGCTTAGGGTTACTAGCGGGAACCTACAATGAGCAGTTCTTC. This chain connects TRBV7-9 to TRBJ2-1, with TRBD2 matching 10 bases. The CDR3 length is 17 residues. The germline V gene has CDR1 SEHNR and CDR2 FQNEAQ (reference sequence). Losses at the gene ends were 1 base for V and 2 bases for J; bases not matched to a gene: 5.

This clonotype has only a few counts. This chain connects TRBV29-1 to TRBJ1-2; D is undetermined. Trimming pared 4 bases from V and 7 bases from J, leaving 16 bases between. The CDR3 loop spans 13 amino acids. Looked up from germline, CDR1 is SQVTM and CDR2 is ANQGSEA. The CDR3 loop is CSVAVTARGGYTF. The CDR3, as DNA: TGCAGCGTTGCGGTAACAGCTCGGGGTGGCTACACCTTC.

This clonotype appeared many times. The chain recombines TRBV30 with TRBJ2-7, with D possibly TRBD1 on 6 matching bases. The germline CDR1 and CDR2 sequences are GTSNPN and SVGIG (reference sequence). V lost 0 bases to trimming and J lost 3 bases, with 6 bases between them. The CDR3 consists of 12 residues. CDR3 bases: TGTGCCTGGAGTGTAGGGGGCTACGAGCAGTACTTC. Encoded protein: CAWSVGGYEQYF.

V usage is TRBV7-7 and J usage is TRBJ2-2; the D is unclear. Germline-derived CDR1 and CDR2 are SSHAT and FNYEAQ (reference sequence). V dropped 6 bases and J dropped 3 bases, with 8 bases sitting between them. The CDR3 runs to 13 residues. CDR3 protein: CASRTSHTGELFF. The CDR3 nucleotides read TGTGCCAGCAGAACCAGCCACACCGGGGAGCTGTTTTTT.

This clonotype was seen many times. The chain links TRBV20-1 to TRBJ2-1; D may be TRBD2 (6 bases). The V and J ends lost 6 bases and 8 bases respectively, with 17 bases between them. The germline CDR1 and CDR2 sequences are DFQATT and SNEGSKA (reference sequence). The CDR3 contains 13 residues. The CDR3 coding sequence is TGCAGTGCCCCCATAGCGGCGACCGATGAGCAGTTCTTC. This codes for CSAPIAATDEQFF.

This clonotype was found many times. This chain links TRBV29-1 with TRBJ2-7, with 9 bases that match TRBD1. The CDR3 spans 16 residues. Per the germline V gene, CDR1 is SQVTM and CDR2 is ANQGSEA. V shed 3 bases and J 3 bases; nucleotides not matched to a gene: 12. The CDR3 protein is CSVEGAEGTGNYEQYF. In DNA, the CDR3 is TGCAGCGTTGAGGGTGCGGAAGGGACAGGGAACTACGAGCAGTACTTC.

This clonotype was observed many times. The CDR3 DNA reads TGTGCCAGCAGCCCGGAGGGGGCAGGAACCGGGGAGCTGTTTTTT. Amino acid sequence: CASSPEGAGTGELFF. The chain uses TRBV4-2 and TRBJ2-2; D may be TRBD1 (7 bases). Per the germline V gene, CDR1 is LGHNA and CDR2 is YNFKEQ. Trimming shortened V by 4 bases and J by 5 bases, and 14 bases separated the two germline ends. CDR3 length equals 15 residues.

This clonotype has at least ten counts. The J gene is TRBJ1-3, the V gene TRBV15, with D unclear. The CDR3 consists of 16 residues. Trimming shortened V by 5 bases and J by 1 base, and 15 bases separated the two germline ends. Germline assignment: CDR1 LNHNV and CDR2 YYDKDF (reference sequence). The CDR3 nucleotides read TGTGCCACCAGCTCCCATAATACCGGATCTGGAAACACCATATATTTT. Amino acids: CATSSHNTGSGNTIYF. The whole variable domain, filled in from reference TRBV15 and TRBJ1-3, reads DAMVIQNPRYQVTQFGKPVTLSCSQTLNHNVMYWYQQKSSQAPKLLFHYYDKDFNNEADTPDNFQSRRPNTSFCFLDIRSPGLGDTAMYLCATSSHNTGSGNTIYFGEGSWLTVV.

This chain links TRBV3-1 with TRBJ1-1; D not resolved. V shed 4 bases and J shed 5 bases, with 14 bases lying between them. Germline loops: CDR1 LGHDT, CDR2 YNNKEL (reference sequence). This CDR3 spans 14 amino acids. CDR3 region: CASSPSPRETEAFF. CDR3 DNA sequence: TGTGCCAGCAGCCCCTCCCCCCGGGAGACTGAAGCTTTCTTT.

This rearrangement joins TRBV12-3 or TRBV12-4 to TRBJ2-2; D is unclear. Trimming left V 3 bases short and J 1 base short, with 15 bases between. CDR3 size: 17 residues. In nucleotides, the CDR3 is TGTGCCAGCAGTTTCGGACGTATGTGGAGGAACACCGGGGAGCTGTTTTTT. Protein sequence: CASSFGRMWRNTGELFF.

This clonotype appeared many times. DNA of the CDR3: TGCGCCAGCAGCCAAGCCTTTGCCTCAAACATGAACACTGAAGCTTTCTTT. It yields the protein CASSQAFASNMNTEAFF. This sequence joins TRBV4-3 and TRBJ1-1; D is uncertain. V was trimmed by 1 base and J by 0 bases, leaving 15 bases between them. There are 17 residues in the CDR3. CDR1 LGHNA and CDR2 YSLEER come from the germline V gene.

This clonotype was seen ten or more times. The CDR3 loop reads CASKGGANTLDEQFF. The DNA for the CDR3 is TGTGCCAGCAAAGGGGGCGCGAATACTCTGGATGAGCAGTTCTTC. The rearrangement links TRBV12-3 or TRBV12-4 to TRBJ2-1; the match to TRBD1 covers 7 bases. This CDR3 spans 15 amino acids. J gave up 8 bases and V 7 bases, and 14 bases lay outside the gene matches.

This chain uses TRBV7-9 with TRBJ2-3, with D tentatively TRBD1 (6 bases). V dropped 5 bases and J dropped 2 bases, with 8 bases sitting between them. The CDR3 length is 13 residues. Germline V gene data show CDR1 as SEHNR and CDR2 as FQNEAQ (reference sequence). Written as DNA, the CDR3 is TGTGCCAGCAGCAGGACAGCCACAGATACGCAGTATTTT. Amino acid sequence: CASSRTATDTQYF.